This TCR beta chain was identified in a study of PD-1 blockade in classical Hodgkin lymphoma. The data were produced by immunoSEQ multiplex PCR, yet TCRdb's version contains in-frame clones alone and is incomplete. This sample has 30,000 or so clones; 82% occur once, and the top ten carry around a third. Brentuximab vedotin exposure varied among the patients, all of whom had relapsed after autologous stem cell transplantation. The CDR3 runs 15 residues. Trimming stripped 4 bases from V and 1 base from J, with 13 bases between. From germline, CDR1 is KGHSH and CDR2 LQKENI. The sequence derives from a human donor with classical Hodgkin lymphoma. The specimen was peripheral blood mononuclear cells (PBMCs), collected at baseline. This chain joins TRBV18 and TRBJ1-1; D unresolved. CDR3 nucleotide sequence: TGTGCCAGCTCACGATTGGAACAGAGGAACACTGAAGCTTTCTTT. It yields the protein CASSRLEQRNTEAFF.